This paragraph reports one T cell receptor beta chain. The entry originates in a study of OX40 agonist ivuxolimab in advanced cancers. This CDR3 is built from 17 residues. CDR1 is SGDLS, CDR2 YYNGEE, per germline. The ends lost 0 bases at V and 2 bases at J; junction bases unmatched: 7. TCRdb's copy holds only in-frame clones and misses some; the assay was immunoSEQ multiplex PCR. The data hold tens of thousands of clones, with roughly 87% observed a single time. This TCR was sampled from an adult with an advanced solid tumor such as melanoma, head and neck, liver or kidney cancer. Sequencing was performed on CD4+ or CD8+ T cells sorted from blood, taken in a trial of the OX40 agonist ivuxolimab. J is TRBJ2-5 and V is TRBV9, with 10 bases that match TRBD2. Here the CDR3 reads CASSVDVSGGFQETQYF. CDR3 nucleotide sequence: TGTGCCAGCAGCGTAGATGTTAGCGGGGGGTTTCAAGAGACCCAGTACTTC.